Presented here are 24 T cell receptor beta chains from one specimen sequenced in a study of T-cell reconstitution after alpha-beta-depleted transplantation in children. The TCRbeta library was prepared with unique molecular identifiers. MiXCR, run by TCRdb on the PCR reads, gives a single entry per CDR3 protein. The sample yields more than 200,000 distinct CDR3 sequences, 9.7% seen once. Material: PBMCs from the stem cell graft donor, obtained from the stem cell graft. The receptors originated from a human donor who donated a stem cell graft to a child with SCID.

This chain uses TRBV28 with TRBJ1-5; 8 nucleotides match TRBD1. The CDR3 covers 14 residues. The germline gives CDR1 MDHEN, CDR2 SYDVKM. Trimming at V came to 4 bases and at J to 7 bases, leaving 6 bases not matched to a gene. CDR3: CASSSGQGRQPQHF. CDR3 coding DNA: TGTGCCAGCAGTTCTGGACAGGGAAGACAGCCCCAGCATTTT.

This clonotype came up many times. This chain uses TRBV12-3 or TRBV12-4 with TRBJ1-5, with 9 bases that match TRBD1. Trimming removed 3 bases from V and 1 base from J; junction bases left unmatched: 7. CDR3 length: 17 amino acids. CDR3 sequence (DNA): TGTGCCAGCAGTTTTATGGGACAGGGAGTCAGCAATCAGCCCCAGCATTTT. It translates to CASSFMGQGVSNQPQHF.

The table lists this clonotype with many counts. The rearrangement joins TRBV3-1 to TRBJ1-1; TRBD1 matches at 7 bases. This CDR3 has 14 residues. V was pared by 1 base and J by 4 bases, with 3 bases of the junction left unmatched. CDR1 and CDR2 (germline): LGHDT, YNNKEL (reference sequence). The CDR3 nucleotides are TGTGCCAGCAGCCAAGTACCAGGGGGCACTGAAGCTTTCTTT. Its translation is CASSQVPGGTEAFF.

This clonotype was detected many times. The rearrangement uses TRBV12-3 or TRBV12-4 and TRBJ2-3; 11 bases map to TRBD2. This CDR3 has 16 residues. V shed 3 bases, J shed 5 bases, and the junction held 7 bases outside the gene matches. The CDR3 sequence is CASSFGTSGRGDTQYF. The CDR3 DNA is TGTGCCAGCAGTTTTGGGACTAGCGGCAGGGGAGATACGCAGTATTTT.

At least ten counts were recorded for this clonotype. The V and J genes are TRBV5-1 and TRBJ1-2; the D is unclear. The germline gives CDR1 SGHRS, CDR2 YFSETQ. CDR3 size: 14 residues. Trimming cost V 2 bases and J 4 bases, with 12 bases left between them. CDR3 amino acids: CASSFGTTVYGYTF. Written as DNA, the CDR3 is TGCGCCAGCAGCTTCGGCACCACGGTCTATGGCTACACCTTC.

Of note for this clonotype: At one of its ends the junction is not consistent with the germline gene, which may arise from a read error. This sequence joins TRBV6-2 or TRBV6-3 and TRBJ1-2; the D gene is possibly TRBD1 (6 bases). CDR3 length: 13 residues. Germline V CDR1 and CDR2: MNHEY, SVGEGT. The CDR3 loop reads CASSYRDNYVYTF. CDR3 bases: TGTGCCAGCAGTTACAGGGACAACTATGTCTACACCTTC.

This clonotype has ten or more counts. The chain recombines TRBV12-3 or TRBV12-4 with TRBJ2-1; D gene ambiguous. Trimming cost V 3 bases and J 0 bases, with 9 bases left between them. The CDR3 has 15 residues. The CDR3 coding sequence is TGTGCCAGCAGTTTGGACGGAGCCTCCTACAATGAGCAGTTCTTC. Its translation is CASSLDGASYNEQFF.

In its sample, this clonotype was seen many times. The chain is built from TRBV5-1 and TRBJ2-5; the D gene is possibly TRBD2 (6 bases). The CDR3 loop spans 14 amino acids. Deletions cut 2 bases from V and 5 bases from J, with 13 bases between. The germline gives CDR1 SGHRS, CDR2 YFSETQ. The CDR3 protein is CASSFTGLDETQYF. The CDR3 nucleotides read TGCGCCAGCAGCTTCACGGGACTGGACGAGACCCAGTACTTC.

This clonotype was found many times. This rearrangement joins TRBV7-6 to TRBJ2-7; a weak D match, TRBD1 (6 bases). Germline CDR1 SGHVS, CDR2 FNYEAQ. V lost 2 bases and J 1 base, leaving 12 bases between the germline ends. There are 15 residues in the CDR3. CDR3: CASSLRPGVSYEQYF. Here the CDR3 DNA reads TGTGCCAGCAGCTTAAGGCCAGGGGTATCCTACGAGCAGTACTTC.

This clonotype was recorded at least ten times. The rearrangement joins TRBV7-2 to TRBJ2-3; D may correspond to TRBD1 or TRBD2 (5 bases each). There are 14 residues in the CDR3. CDR1 SGHTA and CDR2 FQGNSA come from the germline V gene. V lost 1 base and J 4 bases, leaving 9 bases between the germline ends. The CDR3 sequence: CASSLVRGADTQYF. CDR3 DNA sequence: TGTGCCAGCAGCTTAGTTCGGGGCGCAGATACGCAGTATTTT.

This clonotype was recorded many times. The chain combines TRBV5-1 with TRBJ1-1; 7 positions match TRBD1. Trimming cost V 4 bases and J 5 bases; bases outside gene matches: 11. The germline V gene has CDR1 SGHRS and CDR2 YFSETQ. The CDR3 covers 15 residues. The CDR3 DNA follows: TGCGCCAGCAGCAATCATCTGGCAGGGGGGACTGAAGCTTTCTTT. Its protein product is CASSNHLAGGTEAFF. Full variable domain (outside the CDR3, taken from reference TRBV5-1 and TRBJ1-1): KAGVTQTPRYLIKTRGQQVTLSCSPISGHRSVSWYQQTPGQGLQFLFEYFSETQRNKGNFPGRFSGRQFSNSRSEMNVSTLELGDSALYLCASSNHLAGGTEAFFGQGTRLTVV.

This clonotype was recorded at least ten times. The chain is built from TRBV4-1 and TRBJ2-7; 14 bases line up with TRBD2. The ends lost 5 bases at V and 0 bases at J; junction bases unmatched: 6. The CDR3 length is 17 residues. Germline V gene data show CDR1 as MGHRA and CDR2 as YSYEKL. Written as DNA, the CDR3 is TGCGCCAGCAGCTTATCGGGACTAGCGGGGGACTCCTACGAGCAGTACTTC. Amino acids: CASSLSGLAGDSYEQYF.

This clonotype has at least ten counts. The J gene is TRBJ1-5, the V gene TRBV6-6, with 7 nucleotides matching TRBD1. The V gene's germline CDR1 is MNHNY and CDR2 SVGAGI (reference sequence). This CDR3 has 18 amino acids. Germline trimming cut 6 bases from V and 7 bases from J; bases unmatched to any gene: 21. The DNA for the CDR3 is TGTGCCAGCAGCGCGTACCTTCTAGGGGGCTCGGTGAGACAGCCCCAGCATTTT. Translation gives CASSAYLLGGSVRQPQHF.

In this sample, this clonotype turned up many times. The chain employs TRBV5-1 and TRBJ2-1, with D possibly matching TRBD2 (6 bases). The CDR3 is 14 amino acids. Trimming shortened V by 3 bases and J by 7 bases, and 14 bases separated the two germline ends. CDR1 is SGHRS and CDR2 is YFSETQ in the germline V gene. The CDR3 protein is CASSSSLAVNEQFF. The CDR3 DNA reads as TGCGCCAGCAGCTCAAGTTTAGCGGTGAATGAGCAGTTCTTC.

This clonotype was picked up many times. The V and J genes are TRBV4-1 and TRBJ1-6; D gene unclear. Per the germline V gene, CDR1 is MGHRA and CDR2 is YSYEKL. V lost 0 bases and J lost 0, with 9 bases in between. This CDR3 has 17 amino acids. In DNA form, the CDR3 reads TGCGCCAGCAGCCAAGAGGCAGCGAGCTCCTATAATTCACCCCTCCACTTT. Amino acid sequence: CASSQEAASSYNSPLHF.

This clonotype appeared many times. CDR3 sequence reads: CATSDADGGATDTQYF. The CDR3 bases are TGTGCCACCAGTGATGCGGACGGGGGGGCCACAGATACGCAGTATTTT. The chain combines TRBV24-1 with TRBJ2-3, with TRBD2 matching over 8 bases. Germline-derived CDR1 and CDR2 are KGHDR and SFDVKD. The junction had 6 bases not matched to a gene; V was cut back by 3 bases and J by 2 bases. The CDR3 is made up of 16 amino acids.

This clonotype showed up many times. The chain's CDR3 is CSAREGVFTEAFF. CDR3 DNA: TGCAGTGCTAGAGAAGGGGTTTTCACTGAAGCTTTCTTT. This chain uses TRBV20-1 with TRBJ1-1, with a tentative D call TRBD1 (5 bases). The CDR3 length is 13 residues. Germline V gene sequence: CDR1 DFQATT, CDR2 SNEGSKA (reference sequence). V was pared by 0 bases and J by 4 bases, with 9 bases between.

This clonotype was counted a few times. This chain uses TRBV20-1 with TRBJ2-3; TRBD2 might be the D (6 bases). The CDR3 covers 13 residues. Germline CDR1 is DFQATT and CDR2 is SNEGSKA (reference sequence). V was shortened by 4 bases and J by 4 bases, with 12 bases between the two germline ends. The CDR3 coding sequence is TGCAGTGCTATGCTGGGACTCGCAGATACGCAGTATTTT. Translating gives CSAMLGLADTQYF.

This clonotype was seen many times. The V and J genes are TRBV27 and TRBJ1-4; 9 positions match TRBD1. The length of the CDR3 is 13 residues. The germline V gene encodes CDR1 MNHEY and CDR2 SMNVEV (reference sequence). With V trimmed by 8 bases and J by 8 bases, 6 bases remained unmatched. The CDR3 DNA follows: TGTGCCAGCTCGGACAGGGGTTCCGAAAAACTGTTTTTT. It translates to CASSDRGSEKLFF.

This clonotype was counted at least ten times. This chain uses TRBV27 with TRBJ1-2; 8 positions agree with TRBD1. V was pared by 0 bases and J by 4 bases, with 7 bases of the junction left unmatched. Germline V gives CDR1 MNHEY, CDR2 SMNVEV (reference sequence). The CDR3 sequence is 16 residues long. The CDR3, as DNA: TGTGCCAGCAGTTTATCCCAAGGACAGGGCCGCTATGGCTACACCTTC. This sequence encodes CASSLSQGQGRYGYTF.

This clonotype was seen ten or more times. The chain carries TRBV7-9 and TRBJ2-5; D is unclear. Trimming shortened V by 5 bases and J by 7 bases, and 23 bases separated the two germline ends. Per germline, CDR1 SEHNR and CDR2 FQNEAQ (reference sequence). CDR3 length equals 16 residues. CDR3 residues: CASSGVKPSYAPTQYF. The CDR3 coding sequence is TGTGCCAGCAGCGGCGTGAAGCCCTCTTACGCCCCGACCCAGTACTTC.

This clonotype has ten or more counts. The CDR3 nucleotides read TGTGCCAGCAGTACAGGGTCGGAGACCCAGTACTTC. It specifies CASSTGSETQYF. This chain connects TRBV12-3 or TRBV12-4 to TRBJ2-5, with D maybe TRBD1 (6 bases). Trimming pared 5 bases from V and 5 bases from J, leaving 9 bases between. The CDR3 has 12 residues.

This clonotype was observed at least ten times. The chain links TRBV5-1 to TRBJ2-1; the match to TRBD2 covers 9 bases. The germline V gene has CDR1 SGHRS and CDR2 YFSETQ. The CDR3 spans 17 residues. V gave up 0 bases and J gave up 7 bases; unmatched junction bases: 11. CDR3 nucleotides: TGCGCCAGCAGCTTGGGGATTAGCGGGGGTCCCTTAAATGAGCAGTTCTTC. Amino acid sequence: CASSLGISGGPLNEQFF.

With respect to this clonotype: The germline gene is not matched at one end of the junction; a read error may be the cause. The rearrangement uses TRBV13 and TRBJ1-2; the D is unclear. The CDR3 contains 15 residues. Germline V gene lookup returns CDR1 PRHDT and CDR2 FYEKMQ (reference sequence). The CDR3 DNA follows: TGTGCCACCAGCTTCCACTCACCCAAGAACTATGGCTACACCTTC. Residues: CATSFHSPKNYGYTF.